Shown below are 26 T cell receptor beta chains from a single sample sequenced in a study of beta chain features in type 1 diabetes. Study findings and constraints: There was a moderate but significant shortening of TCRB CDR3s in all four CD4+ subsets of Type 1 diabetes patients.

Which antigens these TCRs recognize remains unknown. cDNA synthesis used the whole RNA isolate, giving expressed TCRB sequences. The protocol was immunoSEQ multiplex PCR, while the TCRdb copy is restricted to in-frame clones and leaves out a portion. The sample shows 600,000 or so clones, approximately 13% of them seen only once. The sequencing input was naive CD4+ T cells from blood. The receptors stem from a man in his thirties or forties with type 1 diabetes.

This rearrangement joins TRBV11-2 to TRBJ2-7; D unresolved. Trimming left V 4 bases short and J 11 bases short, with 15 bases between. Germline V gives CDR1 SGHAT, CDR2 FQNNGV. CDR3 length: 12 residues. DNA of the CDR3: TGTGCCAGCAGCTCCTCCGTAATTCTCAAGTACTTC. Translated, it gives CASSSSVILKYF.

This clone was seen a handful of times. CDR3 nucleotide sequence: TGTGCCAGCTCACTTGACAGGGCTCAAGCTTTCTTT. Translating it yields CASSLDRAQAFF. The rearrangement uses TRBV18 and TRBJ1-1; 7 positions agree with TRBD1. V was clipped by 4 bases and J by 9 bases; unmatched bases: 5. Germline lookup yields CDR1 KGHSH and CDR2 LQKENI. This CDR3 region has 12 residues.

The rearrangement uses TRBV19 and TRBJ1-5; D gene ambiguous. This CDR3 comprises 13 residues. Trimming removed 4 bases at V and 2 bases at J, with 6 bases between. Germline V lookup: CDR1 LNHDA, CDR2 SQIVND (reference sequence). CDR3 amino acids: CASSTAGNQPQHF. The CDR3 DNA is TGTGCCAGTAGTACGGCAGGCAATCAGCCCCAGCATTTT.

The chain joins TRBV7-6 to TRBJ1-5; D ambiguous. Trimming took off 4 bases at V and 3 bases at J, with 7 bases between the two ends. CDR1 and CDR2 (germline): SGHVS, FNYEAQ. The CDR3 extends over 13 amino acids. CDR3 DNA: TGTGCCAGCAGCTCCAGAAACAATCAGCCCCAGCATTTT. Protein product: CASSSRNNQPQHF. The whole variable domain, remainder taken from reference TRBV7-6 and TRBJ1-5, is GAGVSQSPRYKVTKRGQDVALRCDPISGHVSLYWYRQALGQGPEFLTYFNYEAQQDKSGLPNDRFSAERPEGSISTLTIQRTEQRDSAMYRCASSSRNNQPQHFGDGTRLSIL.

This clone was seen only a few times. The CDR3 sequence: CASSLQGKENIQYF. The CDR3 bases are TGTGCCAGCAGCTTGCAAGGGAAAGAAAACATTCAGTACTTC. The chain recombines TRBV5-6 with TRBJ2-4; D not resolved. The CDR3 has 14 amino acids. Looked up from germline, CDR1 is SGHDT and CDR2 is YYEEEE. Trimming removed 1 base from V and 5 bases from J, with 10 bases in between.

In its sample, this clone was seen a few times. This chain joins TRBV7-2 and TRBJ2-7; TRBD1 aligns across 7 bases. Germline values: CDR1 SGHTA, CDR2 FQGNSA. J lost 0 bases, V lost 5 bases, and 4 bases had no gene match. This CDR3 region has 14 residues. CDR3 in amino acids: CASSPTGLSYEQYF. The CDR3 region has the DNA TGTGCCAGCAGCCCGACAGGGCTCTCCTACGAGCAGTACTTC.

The chain couples TRBV4-3 to TRBJ2-2; no firm D call. The V end was cut by 0 bases, the J end by 5 bases, with 7 bases between. This CDR3 has 14 amino acids. The germline CDR1 and CDR2 sequences are LGHNA and YSLEER. CDR3 region: CASSQEATTGELFF. The CDR3 nucleotides are TGCGCCAGCAGCCAAGAGGCGACGACCGGGGAGCTGTTTTTT.

This clone was detected a few times. The CDR3 nucleotides read TGTGCCGCGACAGGGGTAAACACCATATATTTT. Translating it yields CAATGVNTIYF. This rearrangement joins TRBV10-3 to TRBJ1-3; 8 nucleotides align to TRBD1. V was pared by 11 bases and J by 6 bases, with 3 bases of the junction left unmatched. This CDR3 has 11 residues. Looked up from germline, CDR1 is ENHRY and CDR2 is SYGVKD.

This clone was observed a handful of times. The gene calls are TRBV6-5 and TRBJ2-2; D is uncertain. V was trimmed by 5 bases and J by 8 bases, leaving 9 bases between them. The CDR3 covers 12 residues. The germline CDR1 and CDR2 sequences are MNHEY and SVGAGI. CDR3 protein: CASSQLAGELFF. CDR3 DNA: TGTGCCAGCAGTCAATTGGCGGGGGAGCTGTTTTTT.

V is TRBV25-1 and J is TRBJ1-2; 10 nucleotides line up with TRBD1. The CDR3 length is 15 residues. Per germline, CDR1 MGHDK and CDR2 SYGVNS. Trimming took 8 bases from V and 6 from J; bases not matched to a gene: 12. The DNA for the CDR3 is TGTGCCAGCGTGGGGGACAGGGGACTAGCGAATGGCTACACCTTC. Residues: CASVGDRGLANGYTF.

The V and J genes are TRBV28 and TRBJ1-5; 8 bases line up with TRBD1. The ends lost 5 bases at V and 6 bases at J; junction bases unmatched: 9. From germline, CDR1 is MDHEN and CDR2 SYDVKM. There are 15 residues in the CDR3. CDR3 sequence reads: CASSTSSGGIQPQHF. CDR3 DNA: TGTGCCAGCAGTACATCCTCAGGGGGCATTCAGCCCCAGCATTTT.

In this sample, this clone turned up a few times. This chain uses TRBV9 with TRBJ2-3, with TRBD1 identical over 7 bases. This CDR3 comprises 14 residues. Per germline, CDR1 SGDLS and CDR2 YYNGEE. V was clipped by 0 bases and J by 8 bases; unmatched bases: 6. The CDR3: CASSVALAGGTQYF. The CDR3 bases are TGTGCCAGCAGCGTAGCTTTGGCAGGGGGTACGCAGTATTTT. Full variable domain (remainder filled in from reference TRBV9 and TRBJ2-3): DSGVTQTPKHLITATGQRVTLRCSPRSGDLSVYWYQQSLDQGLQFLIQYYNGEERAKGNILERFSAQQFPDLHSELNLSSLELGDSALYFCASSVALAGGTQYFGPGTRLTVL.

This clone has a handful of counts. The V gene is TRBV29-1, the J gene TRBJ2-7; D call uncertain. This CDR3 comprises 14 residues. The V gene lost 3 bases and the J gene lost 5 bases, with 17 bases spanning the gap. Germline lookup yields CDR1 SQVTM and CDR2 ANQGSEA. CDR3: CSVDGVWPSHEQYF. The CDR3 coding sequence is TGCAGCGTTGATGGGGTCTGGCCGTCCCACGAGCAGTACTTC.

This clone has more than one count but fewer than ten. CDR3 residues: CAIRPGQGKNEQFF. CDR3 DNA sequence: TGTGCCATCAGGCCGGGACAGGGAAAGAATGAGCAGTTCTTC. This chain uses TRBV10-3 with TRBJ2-1; 9 positions agree with TRBD1. The V and J ends lost 6 bases and 7 bases, in that order; junction bases with no gene match: 7. The CDR3 length is 14 residues. Germline V gene lookup returns CDR1 ENHRY and CDR2 SYGVKD.

There are a few counts of this clone. This chain joins TRBV19 and TRBJ1-1, with D uncertain. The CDR3 extends over 13 amino acids. V was cut by 5 bases and J by 0 bases, with 7 bases left in between. Germline CDR1 reads LNHDA; CDR2 reads SQIVND (reference sequence). The CDR3 sequence: CASSSAVNTEAFF. The DNA of the CDR3 is TGTGCCAGTAGTTCGGCAGTGAACACTGAAGCTTTCTTT.

The chain employs TRBV7-2 and TRBJ1-6, with TRBD1 identical over 7 bases. V shed 4 bases, J shed 7 bases, and the junction held 7 bases outside the gene matches. Germline V gene sequence: CDR1 SGHTA, CDR2 FQGNSA. The CDR3 runs 15 residues. CDR3: CASSSLRQGNSPLHF. The CDR3 coding sequence is TGTGCCAGCAGCTCACTCCGACAGGGAAATTCACCCCTCCACTTT.

The gene calls are TRBV28 and TRBJ1-2; 8 positions match TRBD1. J gave up 2 bases and V 6 bases, and 5 bases lay outside the gene matches. Germline CDR1 reads MDHEN; CDR2 reads SYDVKM. CDR3 length equals 14 residues. The CDR3 sequence is CASRGTGENYGYTF. CDR3 bases: TGTGCCAGCAGGGGGACAGGAGAAAACTATGGCTACACCTTC.

The V and J genes are TRBV2 and TRBJ1-5, with D tentatively TRBD1 (5 bases). The CDR3 runs to 14 residues. V was pared by 4 bases and J by 4 bases, with 11 bases between. CDR1 is SNHLY and CDR2 is FYNNEI in the germline V gene. The CDR3 DNA sequence: TGTGCCAGCAGTGGGGGCAGGGCAAATCAGCCCCAGCATTTT. Amino acid sequence: CASSGGRANQPQHF.

There are a few counts of this clone. The chain carries TRBV11-2 and TRBJ2-7; D possibly corresponds to TRBD1 (6 bases). CDR1 and CDR2 from the germline V gene are SGHAT and FQNNGV. Trimming took 4 bases from V and 7 from J, leaving 17 bases between them. This CDR3 region has 14 residues. In nucleotides, the CDR3 is TGTGCCAGCAGCTCTCGACAGGTCCGGTGGGAGCAGTACTTC. Translating gives CASSSRQVRWEQYF.

This clone was seen more than once but under ten times. This sequence joins TRBV6-1 and TRBJ2-7; D is perhaps TRBD1 or TRBD2 (5 bases each). The CDR3 spans 14 residues. Trimming left V 6 bases short and J 0 bases short, with 12 bases between. Per germline, CDR1 MNHNS and CDR2 SASEGT. In nucleotides, the CDR3 is TGTGCCAGCAGCGGGACGGTGAGCTCCTACGAGCAGTACTTC. Encoded protein: CASSGTVSSYEQYF.

The rearrangement joins TRBV28 to TRBJ2-3, with a tentative D call TRBD1 (6 bases). Germline CDR1 is MDHEN and CDR2 is SYDVKM. The germline V and J ends were trimmed by 6 bases and 3 bases, with 10 bases remaining between them. This CDR3 spans 13 amino acids. The CDR3 sequence is CASRKGTTDTQYF. As DNA, the CDR3 is TGTGCCAGCAGAAAAGGGACAACAGATACGCAGTATTTT.

The rearrangement joins TRBV10-3 to TRBJ2-7; 12 bases fit TRBD1. Germline CDR1 is ENHRY and CDR2 is SYGVKD. J gave up 5 bases and V 6 bases, and 8 bases lay outside the gene matches. This CDR3 region has 15 residues. The CDR3 sequence is CAIRPGQGAINEQYF. CDR3 DNA sequence: TGTGCCATCAGACCGGGACAGGGGGCTATCAACGAGCAGTACTTC.

This chain joins TRBV11-3 and TRBJ1-6, with TRBD1 as a possible D gene (6 bases). The CDR3 totals 15 residues. V was cut by 5 bases and J by 9 bases, with 17 bases left in between. The germline gives CDR1 SGHNT, CDR2 YENEEA. CDR3 sequence (DNA): TGTGCCAGCAGCGCGGGGCCCAAGGGGGTTTCACCCCTCCACTTT. This encodes CASSAGPKGVSPLHF.

There are a few counts of this clone. The chain is built from TRBV9 and TRBJ2-2; 7 bases fit TRBD1. V was pared by 3 bases and J by 5 bases, with 10 bases of the junction left unmatched. CDR3 length: 16 residues. CDR1 and CDR2 (germline): SGDLS, YYNGEE. CDR3 DNA: TGTGCCAGCAGCGCCTCTGGGGACAGTTTAACCGGGGAGCTGTTTTTT. It codes for CASSASGDSLTGELFF.

CDR3 sequence: CASSLGLAVNEQFF. The CDR3 nucleotides are TGTGCCAGCAGTCTAGGACTAGCCGTGAATGAGCAGTTCTTC. The chain employs TRBV28 and TRBJ2-1, with 8 bases lining up with TRBD2. CDR1 and CDR2 (germline): MDHEN, SYDVKM. This CDR3 has 14 residues. With 5 bases clipped from V and 7 bases from J, the junction kept 7 bases outside the gene matches.

V and J are TRBV7-9 and TRBJ2-2; 11 nucleotides line up with TRBD1. V shed 0 bases, J shed 6 bases, and the junction held 3 bases outside the gene matches. CDR3 length equals 16 residues. In germline, CDR1 is SEHNR, CDR2 FQNEAQ (reference sequence). The CDR3 sequence: CASSLAGQGAAGELFF. CDR3 DNA: TGTGCCAGCAGCTTAGCCGGACAGGGGGCCGCCGGGGAGCTGTTTTTT.